These T cell receptor beta chains were read from a single sample in a study of cytomegalovirus exposure and HLA in healthy donors. Data came from immunoSEQ multiplex PCR; TCRdb stores just in-frame clones and leaves some out. The sample consists of approximately 120,000 clones, 65% to 90% of them appearing once. Source material: PBMCs. These TCRs come from a woman between 25 and 40 years old in good health and CMV-seronegative. The CDR3 runs from the conserved cysteine through the conserved F or W. A D gene is named only where the DNA matches it firmly. Clone size is not always given. Where it is, it says once, few, many or a class for expanded clones.

D gene	clone size	V gene	J gene	CDR3 DNA	CDR3 protein
NA	NA	TRBV4-2	TRBJ2-1	TGTGCCAGCACTCTCGACGGGAGCTCCTACAATGAGCAGTTCTTC	CASTLDGSSYNEQFF
NA	NA	TRBV6-6	TRBJ1-2	TGTGCCAGCAGAGACACAACCACCTATGGCTACACCTTC	CASRDTTTYGYTF
TRBD2	NA	TRBV27	TRBJ2-1	TGTGCCAGCAGACTAGCGGGAGTGCACAATGAGCAGTTCTTC	CASRLAGVHNEQFF
NA	NA	TRBV10-1	TRBJ2-3	TGCGCCAGCAGTGACGGGTTTTCCACAGATACGCAGTATTTT	CASSDGFSTDTQYF
TRBD1	NA	TRBV7-2	TRBJ2-7	TGTGCCAGCAGAAAGGGACAGGGCCCCCACGAGCAGTACTTC	CASRKGQGPHEQYF
NA	NA	TRBV30	TRBJ1-1	TGTGCCTGGATAGGAGGACCCAACACTGAAGCTTTCTTT	CAWIGGPNTEAFF
NA	NA	TRBV5-4	TRBJ1-1	TGTGCCAGCAGCTCCCGTGGGGGGAAGGCTCCTGAAGCTTTCTTT	CASSSRGGKAPEAFF
TRBD2	NA	TRBV28	TRBJ2-1	TGTGCCAGCAGTGGGACTAGCGGATCGAAGGTCAATGAGCAGTTCTTC	CASSGTSGSKVNEQFF
NA	NA	TRBV5-1	TRBJ2-3	TGCGCCAGCAGCTTGGCGAACCCCGCGGATACGCAGTATTTT	CASSLANPADTQYF
TRBD2	NA	TRBV7-2	TRBJ2-2	TGTGCCAGCAGCACATCTAGCGGGAGGGCTAGGGACACCGGGGAGCTGTTTTTT	CASSTSSGRARDTGELFF
TRBD1	NA	TRBV19	TRBJ2-7	TGTGCCAGTAGCTACTCGGGACAGGGCTCCTACGAGCAGTACTTC	CASSYSGQGSYEQYF
NA	NA	TRBV21-1	TRBJ1-6	TGTGCCAGCAGCAAGGGGGGGTGTTCACCCCTCCACTTT	CASSKGGCSPLHF
NA	NA	TRBV2	TRBJ2-2	TGTGCCAGCAGGGTGGTAGTCACCGGGGAGCTGTTTTTT	CASRVVVTGELFF
NA	NA	TRBV2	TRBJ2-7	TGTGCCAGCCGAGACGGGTTAGGGAGTTACGAGCAGTACTTC	CASRDGLGSYEQYF
TRBD2	NA	TRBV5-1	TRBJ2-1	TGCGCCAGCGGGGGTAGCGGGAGCTACAATGAGCAGTTCTTC	CASGGSGSYNEQFF
TRBD1	NA	TRBV4-3	TRBJ2-5	TGCGCCAGCAGCCAGGGGGACAGGAGGGTAGAGACCCAGTACTTC	CASSQGDRRVETQYF
NA	NA	TRBV10-3	TRBJ2-6	TGTGCCATCAGAGGGGGATCTGGGGCCAACGTCCTGACTTTC	CAIRGGSGANVLTF
NA	NA	TRBV14	TRBJ2-7	TGTGCCAGCAGCCAAGATCCCGGGAGAGTGGGCGAGCAGTACTTC	CASSQDPGRVGEQYF
TRBD1	once	TRBV28	TRBJ2-2	TGTGCCAGCAGTTCGGCCGGGACAGGGTATACCGGGGAGCTGTTTTTT	CASSSAGTGYTGELFF
TRBD1	NA	TRBV5-1	TRBJ2-3	TGCGCCAGCAGCTTGGGGGTAGACAGGGAGACAGATACGCAGTATTTT	CASSLGVDRETDTQYF
NA	NA	TRBV19	TRBJ1-2	TGTGCCAGTAGTACACAGGGCTATGGCTACACCTTC	CASSTQGYGYTF
NA	NA	TRBV20-1	TRBJ1-2	TGCAGTGCCCGCGGGGACTATGGCTACACCTTC	CSARGDYGYTF
TRBD1	NA	TRBV9	TRBJ1-4	TGTGCCAGCAGCGTAAGCGGGACAGGGAATGAAAAACTGTTTTTT	CASSVSGTGNEKLFF
TRBD2	NA	TRBV6-5	TRBJ2-2	TGTGCCAGCACCGGGACTAGCGGGAGCCGTGGGGAGCTGTTTTTT	CASTGTSGSRGELFF
TRBD1	few	TRBV6-5	TRBJ2-7	TGTGCCAGCAGGCAGGGACAGCCCTACGAGCAGTACTTC	CASRQGQPYEQYF
NA	NA	TRBV13	TRBJ2-7	TGTGCCAGCAGCTTATATCTAGCGAGGTCCTACGAGCAGTACTTC	CASSLYLARSYEQYF
NA	few	TRBV10-3	TRBJ1-6	TGTGCCATCAGTGTCGGGGGTAATTCACCCCTCCACTTT	CAISVGGNSPLHF
NA	NA	TRBV18	TRBJ2-3	TGTGCCAGCTCCCCTAGTGGGGCGACAGATACGCAGTATTTT	CASSPSGATDTQYF
NA	once	TRBV27	TRBJ2-7	TGTGCCAGCAGTTTTAGCGGCCTTGCCTACGAGCAGTACTTC	CASSFSGLAYEQYF
NA	NA	TRBV27	TRBJ2-2	TGTGCCAGCAGTTTAAAATCGACAGCCGCGAGCACCGGGGAGCTGTTTTTT	CASSLKSTAASTGELFF
NA	NA	TRBV6-5	TRBJ2-2	TGTGCCAGCAGTTTTGGCTCCGGGGAGCTGTTTTTT	CASSFGSGELFF
TRBD1	few	TRBV11-2	TRBJ2-7	TGTGCCAGCAGCCAAGAAGTGACAGGGTGGTACGAGCAGTACTTC	CASSQEVTGWYEQYF
NA	NA	TRBV19	TRBJ2-2	TGTGCCAGTAAACGAGCGGCGAACACCGAGGAGCTGTTTTTT	CASKRAANTEELFF
TRBD2	NA	TRBV29-1	TRBJ2-1	TGCAGCGGCACCGGGACTAGACCGAATGAGCAGTTCTTC	CSGTGTRPNEQFF
NA	NA	TRBV5-1	TRBJ1-1	TGCGCCAGCAGATTGGAACCGGGGTTTGGCACTGAAGCTTTCTTT	CASRLEPGFGTEAFF
NA	NA	TRBV5-4	TRBJ2-3	TGTGCCAGCAGCTTGGAGGGGTCAGATACGCAGTATTTT	CASSLEGSDTQYF
TRBD1	NA	TRBV6-5	TRBJ1-2	TGTGCCAGCAGCTATGGCACACAGGGGGACTATGGCTACACCTTC	CASSYGTQGDYGYTF
NA	NA	TRBV11-1	TRBJ2-2	TGTGCCAGCAGCTTAGTTGTTCCAGGAGGGCGGAGCGGGGAGCTGTTTTTT	CASSLVVPGGRSGELFF
NA	NA	TRBV4-2	TRBJ1-4	TGTGCCAGCAGCCAACCCCTGGGGGGAGGGGCTGCAACTAATGAAAAACTGTTTTTT	CASSQPLGGGAATNEKLFF
TRBD2	NA	TRBV5-1	TRBJ2-1	TGCGCCAGCAGCTTGGCGCTAGCGGGAGGTGTTGAGCAGTTCTTC	CASSLALAGGVEQFF
TRBD2	NA	TRBV18	TRBJ2-7	TGTGCCCTCAGTAGGACTAGCGACTACGAGCAGTACTTC	CALSRTSDYEQYF
TRBD2	NA	TRBV7-9	TRBJ2-7	TGTGCCAGCAGCCCTAGGACTAGCGGCTACGAGCAGTACTTC	CASSPRTSGYEQYF
NA	NA	TRBV6-5	TRBJ1-2	TGTGCCAGCAGTTACTCATCGGGGTATCCGGGTGGCTACACCTTC	CASSYSSGYPGGYTF
NA	NA	TRBV5-4	TRBJ2-5	TGTGCCAGCAGCTTGGGTAGCAAAGAGACCCAGTACTTC	CASSLGSKETQYF
TRBD1	NA	TRBV5-1	TRBJ1-2	TGCGCCAGCAGCGTTGAGACAGGGGGCTTTTATGGCTACACCTTC	CASSVETGGFYGYTF
TRBD1	few	TRBV6-1	TRBJ1-2	TGTGCCACAGGGACAGATCCCTATGGCTACACCTTC	CATGTDPYGYTF
NA	once	TRBV25-1	TRBJ2-3	TGTGCCAGCAGTGAATTTGGGGGGAAGAGCACAGATACGCAGTATTTT	CASSEFGGKSTDTQYF
TRBD2	few	TRBV11-3	TRBJ2-3	TGTGCCAGCAGCGCGGGAGGCACAGATACGCAGTATTTT	CASSAGGTDTQYF
NA	NA	TRBV5-1	TRBJ2-1	TGCGCCAGCAGCTTTGGGGGACTTGGTTCCCATGAGCAGTTCTTC	CASSFGGLGSHEQFF
NA	NA	TRBV2	TRBJ2-1	TGTGCCAGCAGGACGGACTTTCCGCCCAATGAGCAGTTCTTC	CASRTDFPPNEQFF
TRBD2	NA	TRBV5-1	TRBJ2-1	TGCGCCAGCAGCACTAGCGGGAGGGCCCGCGAGCAGTTCTTC	CASSTSGRAREQFF
TRBD1	few	TRBV7-9	TRBJ2-2	TGTGCCAGCAGACCGGGACAGGGAAATCTAACCGGGGAGCTGTTTTTT	CASRPGQGNLTGELFF
NA	few	TRBV6-4	TRBJ1-1	TGTGCCAGCAGTGCAGGGGCACGGACTGAAGCTTTCTTT	CASSAGARTEAFF
TRBD2	NA	TRBV19	TRBJ2-3	TGTGCCAGTAGTATGAACAATGTCGGGCTAGCGGAATCAAGGAGGGACACAGATACGCAGTATTTT	CASSMNNVGLAESRRDTDTQYF
NA	NA	TRBV28	TRBJ2-2	TGTGCCAGCACCCCGAGTCCCGGGGAGCTGTTTTTT	CASTPSPGELFF